This T cell receptor (beta chain) was obtained from a study of blood T cell repertoires in COVID-19. Study summary: Sources were T cells, B-cell-depleted T cells, or PBMCs; the material itself was cDNA or gDNA.

V lost 6 bases, J lost 2 bases, and 4 bases stayed unmatched. Germline CDR1 LNHDA, CDR2 SQIVND (reference sequence). The length of the CDR3 is 14 residues. Study processing details: Reference gene primer amplification gave estimated nucleated cell counts. Sequencing was performed with immunoSEQ multiplex PCR; in TCRdb, only in-frame clones are kept and a portion is missing. The V and J calls and clone size were taken over from that table, and D and trimming were inferred from the DNA. Here the sample spans 75,000 to 80,000 clones, roughly 90% being singletons. Sequenced input: peripheral blood. This sequence was found in a human donor in a cohort sampled during active COVID-19. The chain joins TRBV19 to TRBJ2-7, with 10 positions matching TRBD1. Here the CDR3 reads CASSAGTGAYEQYF. Written as DNA, the CDR3 is TGTGCCAGTAGCGCCGGGACAGGGGCCTACGAGCAGTACTTC.